The T cell receptor beta chain described here comes from a study of OX40 agonist ivuxolimab in advanced cancers. Study-wide background: Hepatocellular carcinoma, melanoma, renal cell or head and neck cancer affected the dose-escalation patients. The group had a mean age of roughly 56 years, ranged from about 20 to 79, and was 80% to 85% male.

Only in-frame clones appear in the TCRdb table, and some are missing; sequencing was by immunoSEQ multiplex PCR. The sample includes approximately 45,000 clones, around 94% of them seen just once. CDR1 is SGHVS and CDR2 is FNYEAQ in the germline V gene. Trimming removed 5 bases at V and 0 bases at J, with 13 bases between. CDR3 length equals 16 residues. The chain combines TRBV7-6 with TRBJ2-2; a possible D gene is TRBD1 (6 bases). This clonotype originated in an adult with an advanced solid tumor such as melanoma, head and neck, liver or kidney cancer. Source: CD4+ or CD8+ T cells sorted from blood, taken in a trial of the OX40 agonist ivuxolimab. The CDR3 nucleotides are TGTGCCAGCAGCCGACAGGAGTTCGCGAACACCGGGGAGCTGTTTTTT. Protein: CASSRQEFANTGELFF.